This T cell receptor (beta chain) came from a study of response to subunit inactivated influenza vaccine. The V gene lost 1 base and the J gene lost 0 bases, with 13 bases spanning the gap. The CDR3 totals 17 residues. The V gene's germline CDR1 is SGHTA and CDR2 FQGNSA. TCRdb recomputed calls from the RT-PCR reads with MiXCR, one row per CDR3 protein. The sample includes fewer than 700,000 distinct CDR3 sequences, roughly 13% of them seen just once. To note about this clonotype: What it binds is not known.

General observations from the study: The study's authors posited that every seasonal influenza vaccination enlists few new T cells.

The sample in question was PBMCs from blood, obtained around seven weeks after vaccination. The receptor was isolated from a man aged 50 or older who received an inactivated influenza vaccine. The V and J genes are TRBV7-2 and TRBJ2-1; no clear D gene. CDR3 sequence reads: CASSLVGLSSSYNEQFF. In nucleotides, the CDR3 is TGTGCCAGCAGCTTAGTCGGGCTCTCGAGCTCCTACAATGAGCAGTTCTTC.